The 10 T cell receptor beta chains below all came from one sample that was sequenced in a study of OX40 agonist ivuxolimab in advanced cancers. Here immunoSEQ multiplex PCR was the method, and the copy in TCRdb shows in-frame clones only, minus some. Here the sample spans around 88,000 clones, roughly nine tenths being singletons. This sample comprised CD4+ or CD8+ T cells sorted from blood, obtained in a trial of the OX40 agonist ivuxolimab. Receptors were obtained from an adult with an advanced solid tumor such as melanoma, head and neck, liver or kidney cancer.

The rearrangement uses TRBV27 and TRBJ2-2; D is uncertain. There are 14 residues in the CDR3. The germline V and J ends were trimmed by 8 bases and 0 bases, with 10 bases remaining between them. Germline V lookup: CDR1 MNHEY, CDR2 SMNVEV (reference sequence). The CDR3 protein is CASASATNTGELFF. Written as DNA, the CDR3 is TGTGCCAGCGCATCCGCTACGAACACCGGGGAGCTGTTTTTT.

This clone has just one count. This rearrangement joins TRBV29-1 to TRBJ1-1; D may be TRBD1 (5 bases). Germline loops: CDR1 SQVTM, CDR2 ANQGSEA. The CDR3 is made up of 13 amino acids. With 4 bases removed from V and 0 bases from J, the gap between germline ends came to 9 bases. CDR3 bases: TGCAGCGTTGGGACACTTATGAACACTGAAGCTTTCTTT. Translated: CSVGTLMNTEAFF.

The chain joins TRBV5-4 to TRBJ2-3, with TRBD2 matching over 10 bases. The CDR3 extends over 18 amino acids. Germline lookup yields CDR1 SGHNT and CDR2 YYREEE (reference sequence). V shed 4 bases, J shed 4 bases, and the junction held 15 bases outside the gene matches. The chain's CDR3 is CASSPVRLAGVGADTQYF. DNA for the CDR3: TGTGCCAGCAGCCCTGTCAGGCTAGCGGGAGTGGGTGCAGATACGCAGTATTTT. Based on the CDR3 plus reference TRBV5-4 and TRBJ2-3, the full variable domain is ETGVTQSPTHLIKTRGQQVTLRCSSQSGHNTVSWYQQALGQGPQFIFQYYREEENGRGNFPPRFSGLQFPNYSSELNVNALELDDSALYLCASSPVRLAGVGADTQYFGPGTRLTVL.

The chain is built from TRBV18 and TRBJ2-1; 11 bases match TRBD2. V lost 0 bases and J lost 12; bases outside the gene matches: 4. Germline V gene lookup returns CDR1 KGHSH and CDR2 LQKENI. The CDR3 spans 14 residues. CDR3 bases: TGTGCCAGCTCACCACCGACTAGCGGGGCCCCGCAGTTCTTC. Protein: CASSPPTSGAPQFF. The variable domain in full, completed from reference TRBV18 and TRBJ2-1, reads NAGVMQNPRHLVRRRGQEARLRCSPMKGHSHVYWYRQLPEEGLKFMVYLQKENIIDESGMPKERFSAEFPKEGPSILRIQQVVRGDSAAYFCASSPPTSGAPQFFGPGTRLTVL.

V usage is TRBV6-1 and J usage is TRBJ2-1; a weak D match, TRBD1 (5 bases). CDR1 and CDR2 from the germline V gene are MNHNS and SASEGT. There are 14 residues in the CDR3. Trimming removed 3 bases from V and 5 bases from J, with 11 bases in between. For the CDR3, the DNA is TGTGCCAGCAGTGACCCCAGGGCCCACAATGAGCAGTTCTTC. Amino acids: CASSDPRAHNEQFF.

J is TRBJ2-1 and V is TRBV5-4, with 12 positions matching TRBD1. The CDR3 runs to 15 residues. CDR1 and CDR2 (germline): SGHNT, YYREEE (reference sequence). J lost 9 bases, V lost 4 bases, and 8 bases had no gene match. DNA for the CDR3: TGTGCCAGCAGCCCCCGGGACAGGGGGCTTGGTGAGCAGTTCTTC. Protein sequence: CASSPRDRGLGEQFF.

V is TRBV6-6 and J is TRBJ2-7, with D possibly being TRBD1 (6 bases). The V end lost 6 bases, the J end lost 2 bases, and 14 bases lay between the germline ends. The V gene's germline CDR1 is MNHNY and CDR2 SVGAGI (reference sequence). This CDR3 is 14 amino acids long. The DNA for the CDR3 is TGTGCCAGCAGCGACGAGACAGGAACCTACGAGCAGTACTTC. The encoded protein is CASSDETGTYEQYF.

The chain joins TRBV7-3 to TRBJ2-7; D unclear. The CDR3 covers 14 residues. Germline lookup yields CDR1 SGHTA and CDR2 FQGTGA. The V and J ends lost 5 bases and 12 bases respectively, with 23 bases between them. The CDR3 is CASSPSSGNPRRYF. In DNA form, the CDR3 reads TGTGCCAGCAGCCCCTCCTCAGGAAACCCCCGGCGGTACTTC.

The chain combines TRBV27 with TRBJ2-1, with 9 positions matching TRBD2. The germline CDR1 and CDR2 sequences are MNHEY and SMNVEV (reference sequence). The CDR3 sequence is 16 residues long. V lost 2 bases and J lost 6; bases outside the gene matches: 8. The CDR3 coding sequence is TGTGCCAGCAGTTTAGGACGCCTAGCGGGATCCAATGAGCAGTTCTTC. This encodes CASSLGRLAGSNEQFF.

The rearrangement uses TRBV30 and TRBJ2-3; D is perhaps TRBD1 (6 bases). Deletions cut 8 bases from V and 0 bases from J, with 21 bases between. The germline CDR1 and CDR2 sequences are GTSNPN and SVGIG (reference sequence). This CDR3 has 16 residues. In DNA form, the CDR3 reads TGTGCCGGGAACAAACTTACAGGGCCCAGCACAGATACGCAGTATTTT. Its protein product is CAGNKLTGPSTDTQYF.